This T cell receptor (beta chain) was sequenced in a study of shared clonotypes between healthy human individuals (dated by TCRdb to the early 2020s). Background for the entire study: The cohort included three men and a couple of women between 18 and 49 years of age. For each donor, CD4 naive and CD4 memory were each given three plates, CD8 naive was given two plates, and CD8 memory was given one plate. To estimate repertoire size and how much clonotypes are shared between individuals, the study performed deep sequencing of blood TCR repertoires from a few healthy adults. To increase sequencing depth and limit assay-specific biases, TCR repertoire library preparation and sequencing were carried out by different laboratories using diverse techniques. Per donor, leukapheresis produced somewhere between about 0.9 and 9 billion PBMCs.

Summary of the overall study and its limitations: Sharing across several donors was observed for around 4.8% of naive CD4, 3% to 3.5% of naive CD8, around 2.5% of memory CD4, and roughly 0.43% of memory CD8 clonotypes. Because the study included only a small number of donors, the genetic and exposure-history diversity represented was limited. Rarefaction of sorted-subset datasets indicated incomplete sequencing despite the large sequencing depth. Based on pairwise subsampling, the degree of clonotype sharing among donors was expected to be affected by sequencing depth. Compared with non-shared clonotypes, the clonotypes found in all four sorted-subset donors had higher generation probabilities. Sampling was restricted to blood, and TCR repertoires in tissue are likely to differ from TCR repertoires in blood. Estimated clonotype richness was generally larger for naive than for memory subsets.

TCR CDR3 regions were amplified from genomic DNA by multiplex PCR using the deep immunoSEQ assay. Genomic DNA extracted from each cell subset was distributed evenly over all wells of several immunoSEQ 96-well plates, and each plate served as one replicate. Each replicate PCR for sorted subsets received around 210 ng genomic DNA, equal to roughly 30,000 T cell genomes. The purified libraries were quantified using a Qubit 3.0 fluorometer, sized with a Bioanalyzer 2100, and then quantified again using the KAPA Library Quantification kit. A separate single-read 150-cycle Illumina NextSeq 550 flow cell was used to sequence each immunoSEQ 96-well plate. The source study handled its data this way. Because the immunoSEQ output included only junctional sequences and no quality scores, the filtering could not be the same as the filtering used for full-length reads. To assign V/J genes and CDR3, sequences were annotated using PyIR, a Python wrapper for IgBLAST v1.9, with IMGT germline references. Reads were filtered out if the reads had weak V/J assignments (E-value above 1e-6), no CDR3, stop codons, out-of-frame junctions, or ambiguous translated residues. V3J clonotypes were defined as sequences sharing an identical inferred V gene, J gene, and CDR3 amino acid sequence. The percentage overlap between two repertoires was calculated by dividing the number of shared unique clonotypes by the size of the smaller repertoire. RTK rarefaction, the Chao1 estimator, and Recon v2.1 estimates of unobserved clonotypes were used to assess repertoire richness. Generation probabilities for all TCRbeta clonotypes obtained by the gDNA method from a handful of donors were computed using OLGA. TCRdb's version of the immuneACCESS table is confined to in-frame rearrangements and falls short of the full clone set. An unresolved V gene accounts for under half of the shortfall where checked; the remainder is of unknown origin. V and J calls and clone size come straight from that table; D and trimming were deduced from the DNA. Present in this sample are 1,500,000 or so clones, around 97% of which were seen just once. About 1% of the sample goes to the ten largest clones.

Relative to germline, V is 3 bases shorter and J is 4 bases shorter, with 7 bases between their ends. CDR1 and CDR2 are read off the germline V gene (reference sequence) as DFQATT and SNEGSKA. The CDR3, from cysteine to phenylalanine, totals 11 residues. The entry retains the CDR3 DNA only, 33 bases that are in frame from base 1. The donors were healthy, HIV-negative adults who had no recently reported acute infections or vaccinations. Every donor was a Caucasian adult living in Nashville, Tennessee, USA. CD4+ T cells were enriched by magnetic negative selection; naive cells were then positively selected on CD45RA, and the negative fraction formed the memory subset. Blood was obtained by leukapheresis, after which PBMCs were separated by Ficoll-Histopaque density gradient centrifugation and cryopreserved in liquid nitrogen vapor phase. Analytical flow cytometry was used to check the purity and quantity of each magnetically sorted T cell population. Genomic DNA was isolated from each sorted fraction and quantified by UV absorbance on a Nanodrop 2000c.

In the case of this clone: Its antigen is currently not known. Base qualities are not provided; no much larger clone lies one nucleotide away. Other DNA sequences from this sample encode an identical CDR3 as well.

The material sequenced was naive CD4+ T cells sorted from blood. The meaning of the sample's cell subset or site label: CD45RA+ positively selected. The TCR comes from a man aged 25 to 40 in good health. The chain joins TRBV20-1 to TRBJ2-7; a tentative D match to TRBD2 spans 5 bases. The CDR3 region reads CSARTGYEQYF. The base sequence is TGCAGTGCTAGGACGGGGTACGAGCAGTACTTC.